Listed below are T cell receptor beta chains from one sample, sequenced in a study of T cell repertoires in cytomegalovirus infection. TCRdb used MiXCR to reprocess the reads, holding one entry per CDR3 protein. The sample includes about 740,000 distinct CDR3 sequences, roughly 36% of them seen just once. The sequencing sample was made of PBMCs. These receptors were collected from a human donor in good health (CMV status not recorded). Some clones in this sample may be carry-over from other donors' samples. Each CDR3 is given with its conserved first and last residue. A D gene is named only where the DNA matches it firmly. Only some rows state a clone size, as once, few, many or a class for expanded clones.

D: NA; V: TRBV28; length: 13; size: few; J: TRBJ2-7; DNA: TGTGCCAGCAGCTCCCCAGGCCCCTACGAGCAGTACTTC; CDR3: CASSSPGPYEQYF
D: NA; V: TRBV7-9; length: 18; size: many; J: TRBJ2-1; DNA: TGTGCCAGCAGTGTCGGGACCTCCGGTCCAAGCTCCTACAATGAGCAGTTCTTC; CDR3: CASSVGTSGPSSYNEQFF
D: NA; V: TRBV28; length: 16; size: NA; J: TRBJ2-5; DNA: TGTGCCAGCAGTTTAGGGAGGGCAGGGGGCGCGGAGACCCAGTACTTC; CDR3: CASSLGRAGGAETQYF
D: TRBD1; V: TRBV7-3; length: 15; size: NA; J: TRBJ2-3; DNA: TGTGCCAGCAGCAGAGGGACAGCTAGCACAGATACGCAGTATTTT; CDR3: CASSRGTASTDTQYF
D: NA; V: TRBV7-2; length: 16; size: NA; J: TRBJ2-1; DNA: TGTGCCAGCAGCTACGACCGCCGACTAGGTGGCAATGAGCAGTTCTTC; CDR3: CASSYDRRLGGNEQFF
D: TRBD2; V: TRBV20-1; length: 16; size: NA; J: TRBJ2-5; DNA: TGCAGTGCCCAACTTCTAGCGGGGAGGGGCCGAGAGACCCAGTACTTC; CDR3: CSAQLLAGRGRETQYF
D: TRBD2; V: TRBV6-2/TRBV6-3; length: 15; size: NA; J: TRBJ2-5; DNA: TGTGCCAGCAGTTACTCGCTAGCGGGGGGGGAGACCCAGTACTTC; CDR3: CASSYSLAGGETQYF
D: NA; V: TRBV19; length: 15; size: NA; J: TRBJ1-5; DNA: TGTGCCAGTAGTTCCCGGACGAACGGGAATCAGCCCCAGCATTTT; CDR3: CASSSRTNGNQPQHF
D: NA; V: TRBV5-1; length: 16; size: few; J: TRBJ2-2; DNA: TGCGCCAGCAGCTTGTCTGGGCTTCCCCTCCAAGAGGAGCTGTTTTTT; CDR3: CASSLSGLPLQEELFF
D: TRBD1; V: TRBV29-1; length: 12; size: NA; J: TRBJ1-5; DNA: TGCAGCGTTAGGGACAGAAATCAGCCCCAGCATTTT; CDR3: CSVRDRNQPQHF
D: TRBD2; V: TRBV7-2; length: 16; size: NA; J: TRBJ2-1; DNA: TGTGCCAGCAGCTTGGGGTGGGGGGGCGGGGGGGATGAGCAGTTCTTC; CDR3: CASSLGWGGGGDEQFF
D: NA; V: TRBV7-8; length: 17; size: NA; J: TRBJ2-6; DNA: TGTGCCAGCCACACCGGGGAAATCTTTTCTGGGGCCAACGTCCTGACTTTC; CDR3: CASHTGEIFSGANVLTF
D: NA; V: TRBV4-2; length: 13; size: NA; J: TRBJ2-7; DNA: TGTGCCAGCAGCCAAGTGGGAGACGTCGAGCAGTACTTC; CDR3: CASSQVGDVEQYF
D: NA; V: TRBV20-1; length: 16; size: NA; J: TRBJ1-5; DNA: TGCAGTGCTAGAGATTCCGGGCAGGGGAGCAATCAGCCCCAGCATTTT; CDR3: CSARDSGQGSNQPQHF